A selection of T cell receptor beta chains follows, all from one sample in a study of Graves' ophthalmopathy and Graves' hyperthyroidism. TCRdb reprocessed the multiplex PCR reads with MiXCR, giving one entry per CDR3 protein. The profile shows nearly 400,000 distinct CDR3 sequences, around 20% of them singletons. Sequencing used peripheral blood. The source of these receptors is a woman between 18 and 29 years old with Graves' ophthalmopathy. The CDR3 runs from the conserved cysteine through the conserved F or W. Fields, in order: J gene, D gene, clone size, V gene, CDR3 DNA, CDR3 protein. The D gene is left open where the match is weak. Rows give clone size only sometimes, using once, few, many, or a class for an expanded clone.

>TRBJ2-7|TRBD2|many|TRBV6-2/TRBV6-3
TGTGCCAGCAAGCGGGACTTAATTTACGAGCAGTACTTC
CASKRDLIYEQYF
>TRBJ1-5|NA|many|TRBV18
TGTGCCAGCTCACCAATGGGTTGGGGCAATCAGCCCCAGCATTTT
CASSPMGWGNQPQHF
>TRBJ2-5|NA|many|TRBV20-1
TGCAGTGCTAGCTTGGAGATCCAGTACTTC
CSASLEIQYF
>TRBJ2-5|NA|many|TRBV7-2
TGTGCCAGCAACTGGACTACTCAAGAGACCCAGTACTTC
CASNWTTQETQYF
>TRBJ1-2|NA|NA|TRBV12-3/TRBV12-4
TGTGCCAGCAGTTTAAGGGTAGGGCAGGGCCGTGGCTACACCTTC
CASSLRVGQGRGYTF
>TRBJ2-7|NA|NA|TRBV28
TGTGCCAGCAGTTTAAGTGAAAGCGAGCAGTACTTC
CASSLSESEQYF
>TRBJ1-2|NA|NA|TRBV4-3
TGCGCCAGCAGCCTAAATCCTGGGAGTAAGGTTGGCTACACCTTC
CASSLNPGSKVGYTF
>TRBJ1-2|NA|NA|TRBV4-3
TGCGCCAGCAGCCCTTGGGGGGGGGGGGATGGCTACACCTTC
CASSPWGGGDGYTF
>TRBJ1-2|TRBD1|NA|TRBV6-1
TGTGCCAGCACTCTTTCCGGGGACAGGGGTAATGGCTACACCTTC
CASTLSGDRGNGYTF
>TRBJ2-7|TRBD2|NA|TRBV6-2/TRBV6-3
TGTGCCAGCAGTTCCCGGGGACTAGCGGTTTCCTACGAGCAGTACTTC
CASSSRGLAVSYEQYF
>TRBJ1-1|TRBD1|many|TRBV28
TGTGCCAGCAGTTTCTTAGGGACAGGGGCTGAAGCTTTCTTT
CASSFLGTGAEAFF
>TRBJ1-5|NA|many|TRBV6-2/TRBV6-3
TGTGCCAGCAGTATACCCGGGGAGGTCGATCAGCCCCAGCATTTT
CASSIPGEVDQPQHF
>TRBJ1-5|NA|many|TRBV27
TGTGCCAGCAGGATAACAGATGCCAGCAATCAGCCCCAGCATTTT
CASRITDASNQPQHF
>TRBJ2-5|NA|few|TRBV10-2
TGCGCCAGCAGTGGGGAGCCCCAAGAGACCCAGTACTTC
CASSGEPQETQYF
>TRBJ1-1|TRBD1|NA|TRBV11-2
TGTGCCAGCAGCTTAGGGACCGGGACAGGGGCGGGAGCTTTCTTT
CASSLGTGTGAGAFF
>TRBJ1-1|TRBD1|many|TRBV6-1
TGTGCCAGCAGTCTGGGACAGGGTTTCAGATACACTGAAGCTTTCTTT
CASSLGQGFRYTEAFF
>TRBJ2-7|NA|NA|TRBV27
TGTGCCAGCAGTCAAGCCGCTGGGGGCGCGTACTTC
CASSQAAGGAYF
>TRBJ2-2|NA|many|TRBV12-3/TRBV12-4
TGTGCCAGCAGTTTGCTGAACACCGGGGAGCTGTTTTTT
CASSLLNTGELFF
>TRBJ1-1|NA|NA|TRBV29-1
TGCAGGAAAAAGTTACAGGAACTGAACACTGAAGCTTTCTTT
CRKKLQELNTEAFF
>TRBJ2-6|TRBD1|NA|TRBV28
TGTGCCAGCAGCCGAGGGGGCTCAGGGGCCAACGTCCTGACTTTC
CASSRGGSGANVLTF
>TRBJ2-2|TRBD1|many|TRBV2
TGTGCCAGCAGCGAGGGACAGTACACCGGGGAGCTGTTTTTT
CASSEGQYTGELFF
>TRBJ1-1|NA|few|TRBV28
TGTGCCAGCAGCCCCTTGGGGGGGGTACTTTTAATGAACACTGAAGCTTTCTTT
CASSPLGGVLLMNTEAFF
>TRBJ1-5|NA|NA|TRBV28
TGTGCCAGCGGCCGTGACTCCATTAGCAGTCAGCCCCAGCATTTT
CASGRDSISSQPQHF
>TRBJ1-1|NA|few|TRBV28
TGTGCCAGCGTGGCATGGAACACTGAAGCTTTCTTT
CASVAWNTEAFF
>TRBJ2-5|NA|NA|TRBV5-5
TGTGCCAGCAGCTTGGGTTACAGTCAAGAGACCCAGTACTTC
CASSLGYSQETQYF
>TRBJ2-5|NA|NA|TRBV10-3
TGTGCCATCAGTGACTCGGACAGCATACAAGAGACCCAGTACTTC
CAISDSDSIQETQYF
>TRBJ2-5|TRBD1|many|TRBV25-1
TGTGCCAGCAGTGAATACGAGACAGGGGCGGAGACCCAGTACTTC
CASSEYETGAETQYF
>TRBJ1-5|NA|many|TRBV5-1
TGCGCCAGCAGCCTCGAGCCCGTCCAGACTAGCAATCAGCCCCAGCATTTT
CASSLEPVQTSNQPQHF
>TRBJ1-1|NA|many|TRBV5-1
TGCGCCAGCAGCACAAGGACCGGGCAAGCTTTCTTT
CASSTRTGQAFF
>TRBJ2-2|NA|many|TRBV19
TGTGCCAGTAGTATTCGGCAGTGGGGGAACACCGGGGAGCTGTTTTTT
CASSIRQWGNTGELFF
>TRBJ1-5|TRBD1|NA|TRBV7-9
TGTGCCAGCAGCGACCCCCGGGACAGGGCGCAGCATTTT
CASSDPRDRAQHF
>TRBJ2-7|NA|few|TRBV6-1
TGTGCCAGCAGTGAGATGATCTACGAGCAGTACTTC
CASSEMIYEQYF
>TRBJ2-2|NA|many|TRBV7-8
TGTGCCAGCAGCTTAGCGGGGGTACAGGGCTTGTCTACCGGGGAGCTGTTTTTT
CASSLAGVQGLSTGELFF
>TRBJ2-3|TRBD1|many|TRBV7-3
TGTGCCAGCAGCCCCGACTCGGGACAGGGCGCAGATACGCAGTATTTT
CASSPDSGQGADTQYF
>TRBJ2-5|NA|many|TRBV25-1
TGTGCCAGCAGTGAAGAATGGCGGGCTAGGTCTGAAGAGACCCAGTACTTC
CASSEEWRARSEETQYF
>TRBJ1-1|NA|many|TRBV7-9
TGTGCCAGCAGCTTGACAGCTGGCCGTGCCACTGAAGCTTTCTTT
CASSLTAGRATEAFF
>TRBJ2-7|NA|many|TRBV11-2
TGTGCCAGCAGCCATGGCGCTGCCTACGAGCAGTACTTC
CASSHGAAYEQYF
>TRBJ2-7|NA|many|TRBV28
TGTGCCAGCAGTCTCAGGGACTACGAGCAGTACTTC
CASSLRDYEQYF
>TRBJ1-1|NA|many|TRBV20-1
TGCAGTGCTAGAGGAGCGGTGAACACTGAAGCTTTCTTT
CSARGAVNTEAFF
>TRBJ1-2|TRBD1|many|TRBV20-1
TGCAGAACCGGGACAGGCTATGGCTACACCTTC
CRTGTGYGYTF